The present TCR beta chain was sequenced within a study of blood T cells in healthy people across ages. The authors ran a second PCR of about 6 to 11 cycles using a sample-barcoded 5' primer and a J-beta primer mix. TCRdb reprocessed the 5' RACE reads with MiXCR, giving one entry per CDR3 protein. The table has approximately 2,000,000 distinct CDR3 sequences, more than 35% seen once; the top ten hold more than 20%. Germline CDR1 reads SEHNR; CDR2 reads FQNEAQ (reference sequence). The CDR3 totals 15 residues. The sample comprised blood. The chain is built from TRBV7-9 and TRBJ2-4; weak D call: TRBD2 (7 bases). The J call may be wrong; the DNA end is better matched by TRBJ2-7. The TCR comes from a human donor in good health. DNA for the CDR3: TGTGCCAGCAGCTTCCCGGGGAGGGGGGTCGACGAGCAGTACTTC. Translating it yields CASSFPGRGVDEQYF.